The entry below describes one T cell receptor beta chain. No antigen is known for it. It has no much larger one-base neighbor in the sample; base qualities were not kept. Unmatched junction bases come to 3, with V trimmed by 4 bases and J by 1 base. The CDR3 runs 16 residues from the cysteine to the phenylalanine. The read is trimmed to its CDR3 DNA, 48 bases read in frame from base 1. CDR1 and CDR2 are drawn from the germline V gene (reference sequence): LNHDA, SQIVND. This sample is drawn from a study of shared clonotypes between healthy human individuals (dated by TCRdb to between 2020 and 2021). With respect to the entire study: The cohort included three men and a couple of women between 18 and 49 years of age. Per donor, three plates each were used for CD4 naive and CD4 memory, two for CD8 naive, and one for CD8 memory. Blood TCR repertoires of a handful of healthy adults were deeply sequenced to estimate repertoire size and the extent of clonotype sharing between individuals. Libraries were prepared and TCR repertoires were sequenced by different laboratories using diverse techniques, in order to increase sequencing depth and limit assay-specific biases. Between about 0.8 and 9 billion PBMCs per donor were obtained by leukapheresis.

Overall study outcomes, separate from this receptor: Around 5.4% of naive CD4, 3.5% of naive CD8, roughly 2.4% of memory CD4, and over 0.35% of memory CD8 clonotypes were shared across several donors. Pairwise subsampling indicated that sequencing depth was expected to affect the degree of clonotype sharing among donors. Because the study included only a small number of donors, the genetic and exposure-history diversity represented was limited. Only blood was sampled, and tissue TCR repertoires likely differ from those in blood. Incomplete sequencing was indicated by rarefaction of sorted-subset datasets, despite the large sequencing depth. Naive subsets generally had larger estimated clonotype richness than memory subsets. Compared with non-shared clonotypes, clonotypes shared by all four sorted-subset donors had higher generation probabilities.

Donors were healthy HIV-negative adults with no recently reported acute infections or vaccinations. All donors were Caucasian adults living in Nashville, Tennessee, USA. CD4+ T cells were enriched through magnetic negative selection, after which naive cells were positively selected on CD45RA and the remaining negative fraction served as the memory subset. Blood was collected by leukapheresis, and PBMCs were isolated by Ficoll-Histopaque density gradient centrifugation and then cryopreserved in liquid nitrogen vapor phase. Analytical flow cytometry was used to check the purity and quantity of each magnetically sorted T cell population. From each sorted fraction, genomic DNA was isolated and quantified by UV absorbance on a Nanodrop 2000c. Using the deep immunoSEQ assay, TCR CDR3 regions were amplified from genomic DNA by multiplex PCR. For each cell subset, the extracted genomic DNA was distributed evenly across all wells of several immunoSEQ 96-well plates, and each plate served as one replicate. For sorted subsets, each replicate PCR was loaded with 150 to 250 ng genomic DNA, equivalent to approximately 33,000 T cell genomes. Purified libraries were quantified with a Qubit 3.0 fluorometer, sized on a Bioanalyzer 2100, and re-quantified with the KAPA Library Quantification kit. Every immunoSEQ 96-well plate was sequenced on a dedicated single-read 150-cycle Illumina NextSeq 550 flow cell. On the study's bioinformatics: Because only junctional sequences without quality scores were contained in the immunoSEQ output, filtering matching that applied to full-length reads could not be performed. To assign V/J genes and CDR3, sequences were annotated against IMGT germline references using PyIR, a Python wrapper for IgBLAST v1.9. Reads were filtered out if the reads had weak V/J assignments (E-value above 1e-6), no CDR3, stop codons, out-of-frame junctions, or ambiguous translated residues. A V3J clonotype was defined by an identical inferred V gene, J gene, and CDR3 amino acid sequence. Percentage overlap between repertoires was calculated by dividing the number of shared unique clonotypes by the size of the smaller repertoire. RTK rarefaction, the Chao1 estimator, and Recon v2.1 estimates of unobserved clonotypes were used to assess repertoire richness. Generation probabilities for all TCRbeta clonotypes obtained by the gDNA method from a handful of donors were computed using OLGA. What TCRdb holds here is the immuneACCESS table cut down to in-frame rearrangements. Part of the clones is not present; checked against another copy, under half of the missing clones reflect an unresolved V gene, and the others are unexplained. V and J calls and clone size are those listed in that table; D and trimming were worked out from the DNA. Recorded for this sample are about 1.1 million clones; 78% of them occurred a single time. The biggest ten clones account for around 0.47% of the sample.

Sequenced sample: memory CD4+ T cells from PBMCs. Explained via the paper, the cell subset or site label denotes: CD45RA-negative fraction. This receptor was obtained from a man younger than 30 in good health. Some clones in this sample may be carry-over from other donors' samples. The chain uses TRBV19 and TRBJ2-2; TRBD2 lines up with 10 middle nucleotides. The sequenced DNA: TGTGCCAGTAGTAAAAGCGGGAGGGGGAACACCGGGGAGCTGTTTTTT. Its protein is CASSKSGRGNTGELFF.